Shown below are 12 T cell receptor beta chains from a single sample sequenced in a study of blood T cells in healthy people across ages. A second roughly 6 to 12 cycle PCR used barcoded and J-beta primers. TCRdb called the 5' RACE reads again in MiXCR, with one record for every CDR3 protein. The data hold about 930,000 distinct CDR3 sequences, with around 29% observed a single time. These same data were also listed under a study on T cells of mothers and their children.

The sample comprised blood. These receptors came from a woman between 40 and 50 years old in good health.

The chain employs TRBV2 and TRBJ2-3; D perhaps matches TRBD1 (5 bases). The CDR3 is 12 amino acids. The germline V and J ends were trimmed by 10 bases and 8 bases, with 16 bases remaining between them. From germline, CDR1 is SNHLY and CDR2 FYNNEI. This chain's CDR3 is CANRKRRGTQYF. The CDR3 DNA follows: TGTGCCAACAGGAAGCGTCGTGGTACGCAGTATTTT.

This clonotype was counted only a few times. The chain couples TRBV7-2 to TRBJ1-1; D is undetermined. V was trimmed by 1 base and J by 9 bases, leaving 9 bases between them. CDR1 is SGHTA and CDR2 is FQGNSA in the germline V gene. This CDR3 is 12 amino acids long. The CDR3 region has the DNA TGTGCCAGCAGCTTAGATGCAGTAAAAGCTTTCTTT. Translating gives CASSLDAVKAFF.

The table lists this clonotype with many counts. The chain employs TRBV18 and TRBJ2-7; 15 bases agree with TRBD2. The CDR3 covers 15 residues. V trimming: 6 bases; J trimming: 5 bases; junction bases outside the gene matches: 5. Germline CDR1 and CDR2: KGHSH and LQKENI. The CDR3 is CASSPGLAGGDEQYF. In nucleotides, the CDR3 is TGTGCCAGCTCGCCGGGACTAGCGGGGGGCGACGAGCAGTACTTC.

V is TRBV15 and J is TRBJ2-1; TRBD1 or TRBD2 may be the D gene (5 bases each). The CDR3 consists of 13 residues. Germline V CDR1 and CDR2: LNHNV, YYDKDF (reference sequence). V lost 5 bases and J 5 bases, leaving 10 bases between the germline ends. This CDR3 is CATSGGINNEQFF. In DNA form, the CDR3 reads TGTGCCACCAGCGGGGGAATCAACAATGAGCAGTTCTTC. Full variable domain (rest looked up from reference TRBV15 and TRBJ2-1): DAMVIQNPRYQVTQFGKPVTLSCSQTLNHNVMYWYQQKSSQAPKLLFHYYDKDFNNEADTPDNFQSRRPNTSFCFLDIRSPGLGDTAMYLCATSGGINNEQFFGPGTRLTVL.

This clonotype occurred many times. The rearrangement uses TRBV7-2 and TRBJ2-5; D is tentatively TRBD1 or TRBD2 (6 bases each). CDR1 is SGHTA, CDR2 FQGNSA, per germline. Trimming left V 0 bases short and J 11 bases short, with 31 bases between. The CDR3 runs to 19 residues. CDR3 sequence: CASSLARGLLGQGSNEQYF. The CDR3 DNA sequence: TGTGCCAGCAGCTTAGCGCGGGGCCTACTTGGGCAGGGGAGTAATGAGCAGTACTTC. The full variable domain, completed using reference TRBV7-2 and TRBJ2-5, is GAGVSQSPSNKVTEKGKDVELRCDPISGHTALYWYRQSLGQGLEFLIYFQGNSAPDKSGLPSDRFSAERTGGSVSTLTIQRTQQEDSAVYLCASSLARGLLGQGSNEQYFGPGTRLLVL.

In DNA form, the CDR3 reads TGCGCCAGCAGCCAAGAGATAACAAGCGATGGCTACACCTTC. Translation: CASSQEITSDGYTF. This chain joins TRBV4-1 and TRBJ1-2; no firm D call. The CDR3 length is 14 residues. Trimming took 0 bases from V and 6 from J, leaving 11 bases between them. Germline V gene sequence: CDR1 MGHRA, CDR2 YSYEKL.

This chain connects TRBV5-1 to TRBJ2-5, with a tentative D call TRBD1 (6 bases). The CDR3 runs 16 residues. Trimming took off 0 bases at V and 2 bases at J, with 14 bases between the two ends. The germline V gene encodes CDR1 SGHRS and CDR2 YFSETQ. CDR3 coding DNA: TGCGCCAGCAGCTTGGGCACGGCAGGGACACAAGAGACCCAGTACTTC. It yields the protein CASSLGTAGTQETQYF.

This clonotype was counted ten times or more. V is TRBV20-1 and J is TRBJ2-1; TRBD2 aligns across 15 bases. Germline CDR1 DFQATT, CDR2 SNEGSKA (reference sequence). The CDR3 spans 18 residues. The junction had 5 bases not matched to a gene; V was cut back by 0 bases and J by 2 bases. The CDR3 region has the DNA TGCAGTGCTAGAGAAGGGACTAGCGGGGGGCATACCTACAATGAGCAGTTCTTC. This sequence encodes CSAREGTSGGHTYNEQFF.

This clonotype was observed once. The V and J genes are TRBV7-9 and TRBJ2-5, with D tentatively TRBD1 (5 bases). This CDR3 has 14 amino acids. In germline, CDR1 is SEHNR, CDR2 FQNEAQ (reference sequence). Trimming pared 5 bases from V and 5 bases from J, leaving 15 bases between. The DNA for the CDR3 is TGTGCCAGCAGCCAGCAGTCCAGGGCCGAGACCCAGTACTTC. It specifies CASSQQSRAETQYF.

V is TRBV7-3 and J is TRBJ1-1; maybe TRBD1 (6 bases). CDR3 size: 14 residues. V was trimmed by 5 bases and J by 2 bases, leaving 12 bases between them. Germline CDR1 SGHTA, CDR2 FQGTGA. CDR3 nucleotides: TGTGCCAGCAGCCCGGGACACCCCAACACTGAAGCTTTCTTT. Its translation is CASSPGHPNTEAFF.

This clonotype was recorded a few times. This rearrangement joins TRBV3-1 to TRBJ2-5, with D possibly matching TRBD2 (5 bases). Germline V CDR1 and CDR2: LGHDT, YNNKEL (reference sequence). There are 18 residues in the CDR3. V shed 1 base and J shed 0 bases, with 18 bases lying between them. CDR3 DNA: TGTGCCAGCAGCCAAGGTGATCTAGTGGAGGTGCACCAAGAGACCCAGTACTTC. It codes for CASSQGDLVEVHQETQYF.

The chain couples TRBV3-1 to TRBJ1-1; D is perhaps TRBD1 (6 bases). CDR1 and CDR2 from the germline V gene are LGHDT and YNNKEL (reference sequence). This CDR3 is 15 amino acids long. Trimming left V 5 bases short and J 0 bases short, with 13 bases between. This CDR3 is CASSTRGGLNTEAFF. The CDR3 DNA follows: TGTGCCAGCAGCACCAGGGGAGGGCTGAACACTGAAGCTTTCTTT.